This T cell receptor (beta chain) was recorded in a study of T cell responses to AZD1222 COVID-19 vaccine. Comments on this clone: The target antigen is unknown.

CDR1 is LNHDA and CDR2 is SQIVND in the germline V gene (reference sequence). This CDR3 is built from 16 residues. V gave up 9 bases and J gave up 0 bases, with 15 bases separating them. Clones were sequenced by immunoSEQ multiplex PCR, and TCRdb holds only the in-frame ones, with some missing. The repertoire includes some 170,000 clones, 85% to 95% of them detected once, and about 3% sits in the top ten. Study-wide findings and caveats: Unmutated variant regions reportedly attract nearly half of all spike-specific TCRs. The number of AZD1222 recipients seropositive at baseline was only five or six. Donors were chiefly white British, with a greater number of females, and clonal diversity was perhaps underestimated.

This TCR derives from an adult in good health. Sequencing used peripheral blood, obtained on day 0 of AZD1222 vaccination. This chain connects TRBV19 to TRBJ1-6, with D possibly TRBD1 on 5 matching bases. The CDR3 loop reads CASSRGGSSYNSPLHF. CDR3 sequence (DNA): TGTGCCAGCTCGCGGGGGGGGAGCTCCTATAATTCACCCCTCCACTTT. The full variable domain, completed using reference TRBV19 and TRBJ1-6, is DGGITQSPKYLFRKEGQNVTLSCEQNLNHDAMYWYRQDPGQGLRLIYYSQIVNDFQKGDIAEGYSVSREKKESFPLTVTSAQKNPTAFYLCASSRGGSSYNSPLHFGNGTRLTVT.